The 18 T cell receptor beta chains presented below share a single source sample, sequenced in a study of blood T cell repertoires in COVID-19. The table came from immunoSEQ multiplex PCR; TCRdb's copy has only in-frame clones and leaves some out. The sample has around 180,000 clones, approximately 85% seen once. The sample comprised peripheral blood. The receptors originated from a man aged 60 to 75 with acute or convalescent COVID-19.

This clone was observed a handful of times. The chain uses TRBV6-1 and TRBJ2-1; D is possibly TRBD1 (6 bases). Germline V gene lookup returns CDR1 MNHNS and CDR2 SASEGT. The CDR3 spans 17 residues. V was pared by 4 bases and J by 7 bases, with 23 bases between. CDR3 sequence reads: CASSAPQGSVWRNEQFF. CDR3 bases: TGTGCCAGCAGTGCCCCACAGGGTAGTGTTTGGCGGAATGAGCAGTTCTTC.

The rearrangement links TRBV15 to TRBJ1-2; D perhaps matches TRBD1 (5 bases). V gave up 6 bases and J gave up 6 bases, with 14 bases separating them. This CDR3 contains 13 residues. Looked up from germline, CDR1 is LNHNV and CDR2 is YYDKDF (reference sequence). For the CDR3, the DNA is TGTGCCACCAGGGCGGGAGGGACTGATGGCTACACCTTC. This encodes CATRAGGTDGYTF.

This clone was picked up one time. This chain links TRBV9 with TRBJ2-7, with D tentatively TRBD2 (5 bases). The length of the CDR3 is 15 residues. Germline loops: CDR1 SGDLS, CDR2 YYNGEE. Trimming removed 4 bases at V and 3 bases at J, with 17 bases between. The DNA for the CDR3 is TGTGCCAGCAGCCCCCACCGGCGAGGGTTCTACGAGCAGTACTTC. It codes for CASSPHRRGFYEQYF.

This clone was counted only a few times. The chain joins TRBV6-5 to TRBJ2-3; 7 bases are shared with TRBD2. Germline CDR1 reads MNHEY; CDR2 reads SVGAGI. This CDR3 is 14 amino acids long. V was clipped by 9 bases and J by 3 bases; unmatched bases: 9. The CDR3 loop reads CASRGEGGTDTQYF. The CDR3 bases are TGTGCCAGTCGAGGGGAGGGAGGGACAGATACGCAGTATTTT.

The chain couples TRBV4-1 to TRBJ2-1; TRBD2 aligns across 11 bases. Trimming removed 2 bases from V and 8 bases from J; junction bases left unmatched: 11. The germline V gene has CDR1 MGHRA and CDR2 YSYEKL. CDR3 length equals 17 residues. The chain's CDR3 is CASSQPAGGLAGHEQFF. The CDR3 DNA reads TGCGCCAGCAGCCAACCTGCAGGAGGACTAGCGGGCCATGAGCAGTTCTTC.

The chain is built from TRBV4-3 and TRBJ2-2, with a weak D call TRBD2 (6 bases). Germline CDR1 is LGHNA and CDR2 is YSLEER. CDR3 length: 14 residues. V gave up 6 bases and J gave up 2 bases, with 10 bases separating them. The CDR3 sequence is CASRWGVNTGELFF. The DNA of the CDR3 is TGCGCCAGCAGGTGGGGGGTCAACACCGGGGAGCTGTTTTTT.

The chain recombines TRBV18 with TRBJ1-2; D not certain. The V end lost 2 bases, the J end lost 8 bases, and 15 bases lay between the germline ends. This CDR3 region has 14 residues. The germline gives CDR1 KGHSH, CDR2 LQKENI. CDR3 DNA sequence: TGTGCCAGCTCACCAAATGAGGGTACGAGCGGCTACACCTTC. Residues: CASSPNEGTSGYTF.

This clone came up a few times. The chain has TRBV28 and TRBJ1-2, with 10 positions matching TRBD1. Trimming at V came to 6 bases and at J to 2 bases, leaving 3 bases not matched to a gene. Per germline, CDR1 MDHEN and CDR2 SYDVKM. This CDR3 is 14 amino acids long. The CDR3 nucleotides read TGTGCCAGCAGGGACAGGGGGGGAAACTATGGCTACACCTTC. Translating it yields CASRDRGGNYGYTF.

The chain uses TRBV28 and TRBJ2-6; maybe TRBD1 (5 bases). The V end was cut by 6 bases, the J end by 0 bases, with 21 bases between. This CDR3 spans 19 amino acids. Germline CDR1 reads MDHEN; CDR2 reads SYDVKM. In DNA form, the CDR3 reads TGTGCCAGCAGCCACATACCCGCAGGGATTCTCTCTGGGGCCAACGTCCTGACTTTC. It yields the protein CASSHIPAGILSGANVLTF.

The chain couples TRBV6-5 to TRBJ1-1; TRBD1 agrees at 7 bases. The CDR3 loop spans 14 amino acids. Trimming cost V 6 bases and J 1 base; bases outside gene matches: 5. From germline, CDR1 is MNHEY and CDR2 SVGAGI. The CDR3 loop reads CASSRRDRNTEAFF. CDR3 sequence (DNA): TGTGCCAGCAGCCGCCGGGACAGGAACACTGAAGCTTTCTTT.

This sequence joins TRBV19 and TRBJ1-1, with 9 bases fitting TRBD1. Germline CDR1 reads LNHDA; CDR2 reads SQIVND (reference sequence). This CDR3 has 14 residues. V was pared by 6 bases and J by 7 bases, with 9 bases of the junction left unmatched. The CDR3 nucleotides are TGTGCCAGTAGCACGAAACAGGGGGCAGGTGAAGCTTTCTTT. Encoded protein: CASSTKQGAGEAFF.

The V gene is TRBV4-2, the J gene TRBJ1-1; TRBD1 might be the D (5 bases). The CDR3 consists of 11 residues. V was cut by 5 bases and J by 6 bases, with 7 bases left in between. Germline V CDR1 and CDR2: LGHNA, YNFKEQ. In nucleotides, the CDR3 is TGTGCCAGCAGCAAGGGGTCTGAAGCTTTCTTT. Encoded protein: CASSKGSEAFF.

This CDR3 reads CASSPPLDRENTIYF. DNA for the CDR3: TGTGCCAGCAGCCCACCCTTGGACAGGGAAAACACCATATATTTT. The chain links TRBV7-9 to TRBJ1-3; 8 nucleotides match TRBD1. The CDR3 consists of 15 residues. Germline assignment: CDR1 SEHNR and CDR2 FQNEAQ (reference sequence). V trimming: 5 bases; J trimming: 6 bases; junction bases outside the gene matches: 9.

This chain joins TRBV5-1 and TRBJ2-7, with D perhaps assigned TRBD1 or TRBD2 (5 bases each). V lost 4 bases, J lost 5 bases, and 16 bases lay in between. Germline lookup yields CDR1 SGHRS and CDR2 YFSETQ. This CDR3 is built from 14 residues. Written as DNA, the CDR3 is TGCGCCAGCAGCGTGGACACCCCGAGGGACGAGCAGTACTTC. This gives the protein CASSVDTPRDEQYF.

V and J are TRBV4-2 and TRBJ1-5; D call uncertain. Per the germline V gene, CDR1 is LGHNA and CDR2 is YNFKEQ. V lost 0 bases, J lost 4 bases, and 13 bases lay in between. This CDR3 is 16 amino acids long. The CDR3 nucleotides read TGTGCCAGCAGCCAAGAGGCTAGCCCCAATAATCAGCCCCAGCATTTT. Translating it yields CASSQEASPNNQPQHF.

The chain recombines TRBV19 with TRBJ1-5, with D maybe TRBD1 (5 bases). The CDR3 loop spans 15 amino acids. The germline CDR1 and CDR2 sequences are LNHDA and SQIVND (reference sequence). V was cut by 6 bases and J by 0 bases, with 12 bases left in between. This CDR3 is CASRRDSNSNQPQHF. The CDR3 DNA reads TGTGCCAGTAGAAGAGACAGTAATAGCAATCAGCCCCAGCATTTT.

The gene calls are TRBV6-5 and TRBJ2-7; 9 bases match TRBD1. Trimming took 4 bases from V and 2 from J; bases not matched to a gene: 9. The CDR3 consists of 16 residues. From germline, CDR1 is MNHEY and CDR2 SVGAGI. CDR3 amino acids: CASSFAGTGIAYEQYF. Written as DNA, the CDR3 is TGTGCCAGCAGTTTTGCCGGGACAGGGATCGCCTACGAGCAGTACTTC.

The rearrangement joins TRBV28 to TRBJ2-5; TRBD2 matches at 12 bases. With 7 bases clipped from V and 5 bases from J, the junction kept 5 bases outside the gene matches. The CDR3 covers 14 residues. Germline loops: CDR1 MDHEN, CDR2 SYDVKM. CDR3 sequence reads: CASTKTSGSETQYF. CDR3 nucleotide sequence: TGTGCCAGCACTAAGACTAGCGGGAGCGAGACCCAGTACTTC.